The 8 T cell receptor beta chains below come from one sample, sequenced in a study of human T cells and chemical hapten exposure. TCRdb reprocessed the RACE reads with MiXCR, giving one entry per CDR3 protein. The sample carries some 60,000 distinct CDR3 sequences, around 10% recorded once. As for time point: pre-sensitization, week 0. Treatment: therapeutic diphenylcyclopropenone sensitization with weekly scalp DPC. The material was whole blood, obtained in connection with sensitization to the hapten diphenylcyclopropenone (DPC). These receptors all come from a woman aged 40 to 55 with alopecia areata. Some clones in this sample may be carry-over from other donors' samples.

In this sample, this clonotype turned up many times. J is TRBJ2-1 and V is TRBV15, with 7 bases lining up with TRBD2. CDR1 and CDR2 from the germline V gene are LNHNV and YYDKDF (reference sequence). The ends lost 1 base at V and 7 bases at J; junction bases unmatched: 4. The CDR3 is 14 residues long. CDR3: CATSRAGGGNEQFF. In DNA form, the CDR3 reads TGTGCCACCAGCAGAGCTGGCGGGGGAAATGAGCAGTTCTTC.

The V and J genes are TRBV6-1 and TRBJ2-1; D is undetermined. Trimming pared 1 base from V and 1 base from J, leaving 11 bases between. Germline lookup yields CDR1 MNHNS and CDR2 SASEGT. This CDR3 region has 16 residues. This CDR3 is CASSEVGGSSYNEQFF. CDR3 nucleotide sequence: TGTGCCAGCAGTGAAGTTGGCGGCAGTTCCTACAATGAGCAGTTCTTC.

V usage is TRBV29-1 and J usage is TRBJ1-1; D unresolved. V was shortened by 3 bases and J by 1 base, with 9 bases between the two germline ends. The germline V gene has CDR1 SQVTM and CDR2 ANQGSEA. The CDR3 has 13 residues. The CDR3 spells CSVEVQPNTEAFF. The CDR3 region has the DNA TGCAGCGTTGAGGTGCAGCCGAACACTGAAGCTTTCTTT.

This clonotype was found a few times. V and J are TRBV6-1 and TRBJ2-2, with 8 bases identical to TRBD1. The germline V gene encodes CDR1 MNHNS and CDR2 SASEGT. Trimming removed 4 bases from V and 5 bases from J; junction bases left unmatched: 3. The CDR3 has 14 amino acids. This chain's CDR3 is CASSVTGGTGELFF. For the CDR3, the DNA is TGTGCCAGCAGTGTAACAGGGGGAACCGGGGAGCTGTTTTTT.

The V call is TRBV10-1, the J call TRBJ2-1; the match to TRBD1 covers 7 bases. The germline V gene encodes CDR1 WNHNN and CDR2 SYGVQD (reference sequence). The length of the CDR3 is 16 residues. V lost 6 bases to trimming and J lost 4 bases; unmatched junction nucleotides: 12. The CDR3 DNA follows: TGCGCCAGCAGCCCGAGGACAGGCAGATCATACAATGAGCAGTTCTTC. Translation gives CASSPRTGRSYNEQFF.

In its sample, this clonotype was seen many times. V and J are TRBV7-9 and TRBJ1-2; a weak D match, TRBD1 (6 bases). The V end was cut by 5 bases, the J end by 2 bases, with 9 bases between. Germline CDR1 reads SEHNR; CDR2 reads FQNEAQ (reference sequence). This CDR3 region has 13 residues. In nucleotides, the CDR3 is TGTGCCAGCAGCCACGGACAGAACTATGGCTACACCTTC. It is translated as CASSHGQNYGYTF.

The chain is built from TRBV7-2 and TRBJ2-7; possibly TRBD2 for D (6 bases). Deletions cut 5 bases from V and 9 bases from J, with 20 bases between. Germline lookup yields CDR1 SGHTA and CDR2 FQGNSA. The CDR3 is 14 amino acids. This CDR3 is CASSGAGAPAVQYF. The CDR3 DNA is TGTGCCAGCAGCGGAGCGGGTGCCCCTGCAGTGCAGTACTTC. The variable domain in full, completed from reference TRBV7-2 and TRBJ2-7, reads GAGVSQSPSNKVTEKGKDVELRCDPISGHTALYWYRQSLGQGLEFLIYFQGNSAPDKSGLPSDRFSAERTGGSVSTLTIQRTQQEDSAVYLCASSGAGAPAVQYFGPGTRLTVT.

The table lists this clonotype with many counts. The chain links TRBV7-2 to TRBJ2-5; 10 nucleotides agree with TRBD2. The junction had 2 bases not matched to a gene; V was cut back by 5 bases and J by 5 bases. The length of the CDR3 is 13 residues. Germline CDR1 SGHTA, CDR2 FQGNSA. The CDR3 bases are TGTGCCAGCAGCCCGGGACTAGCGGAGACCCAGTACTTC. As protein: CASSPGLAETQYF.